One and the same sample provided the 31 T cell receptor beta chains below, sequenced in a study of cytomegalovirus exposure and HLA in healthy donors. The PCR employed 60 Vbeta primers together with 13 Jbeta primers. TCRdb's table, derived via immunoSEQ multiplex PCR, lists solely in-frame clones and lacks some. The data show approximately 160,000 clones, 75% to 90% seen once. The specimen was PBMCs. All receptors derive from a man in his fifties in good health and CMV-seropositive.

The CDR3 region has the DNA TGCGCCAGCAGCCAACCGACTAGCGGGAGAGGCTACAATGAGCAGTTCTTC. Translating it yields CASSQPTSGRGYNEQFF. This chain links TRBV4-1 with TRBJ2-1, with 12 bases matching TRBD2. J lost 3 bases, V lost 2 bases, and 5 bases had no gene match. In germline, CDR1 is MGHRA, CDR2 YSYEKL. The length of the CDR3 is 17 residues.

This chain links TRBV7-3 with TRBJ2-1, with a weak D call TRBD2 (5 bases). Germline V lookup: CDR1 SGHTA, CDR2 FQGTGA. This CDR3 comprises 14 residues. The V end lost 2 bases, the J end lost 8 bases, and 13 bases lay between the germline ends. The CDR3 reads CASSLGGFEDEQFF. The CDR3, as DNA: TGTGCCAGCAGCTTAGGCGGGTTTGAGGATGAGCAGTTCTTC.

The CDR3 spells CASSLRTGEEKLFF. CDR3 DNA: TGTGCCAGCAGCTTAAGGACAGGGGAGGAAAAACTGTTTTTT. The chain couples TRBV7-2 to TRBJ1-4; 9 bases match TRBD1. Looked up from germline, CDR1 is SGHTA and CDR2 is FQGNSA. With 2 bases clipped from V and 8 bases from J, the junction kept 3 bases outside the gene matches. The CDR3 loop spans 14 amino acids.

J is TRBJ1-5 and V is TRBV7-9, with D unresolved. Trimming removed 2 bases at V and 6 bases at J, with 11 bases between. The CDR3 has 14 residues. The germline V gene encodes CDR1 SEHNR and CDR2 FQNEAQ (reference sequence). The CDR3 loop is CASSLTERGQPQHF. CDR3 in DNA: TGTGCCAGCAGCTTAACGGAACGGGGTCAGCCCCAGCATTTT.

This CDR3 reads CASSQAGGGVFTDTQYF. The CDR3 DNA reads TGCGCCAGCAGCCAAGCGGGCGGGGGGGTTTTCACAGATACGCAGTATTTT. V and J are TRBV4-3 and TRBJ2-3; 9 bases map to TRBD2. The CDR3 sequence is 17 residues long. V lost 1 base, J lost 2 bases, and 7 bases stayed unmatched. Germline V gene lookup returns CDR1 LGHNA and CDR2 YSLEER.

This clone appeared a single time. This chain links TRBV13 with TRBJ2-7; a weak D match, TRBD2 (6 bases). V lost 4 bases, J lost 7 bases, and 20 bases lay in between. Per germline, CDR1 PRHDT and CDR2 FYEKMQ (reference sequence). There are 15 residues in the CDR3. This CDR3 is CASSSGGDIRKEQYF. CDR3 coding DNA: TGTGCCAGCAGCTCCGGGGGAGATATACGGAAAGAGCAGTACTTC. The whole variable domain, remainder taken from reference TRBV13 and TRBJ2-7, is AAGVIQSPRHLIKEKRETATLKCYPIPRHDTVYWYQQGPGQDPQFLISFYEKMQSDKGSIPDRFSAQQFSDYHSELNMSSLELGDSALYFCASSSGGDIRKEQYFGPGTRLTVT.

The CDR3 DNA sequence: TGTGCCAGCAGCCCACCCGGCAGGGGGCGGGTCGAGCAGTACTTC. This codes for CASSPPGRGRVEQYF. The V and J genes are TRBV7-2 and TRBJ2-7; TRBD1 aligns across 8 bases. CDR1 and CDR2 (germline): SGHTA, FQGNSA. This CDR3 has 15 amino acids. V shed 5 bases and J 6 bases; nucleotides not matched to a gene: 12.

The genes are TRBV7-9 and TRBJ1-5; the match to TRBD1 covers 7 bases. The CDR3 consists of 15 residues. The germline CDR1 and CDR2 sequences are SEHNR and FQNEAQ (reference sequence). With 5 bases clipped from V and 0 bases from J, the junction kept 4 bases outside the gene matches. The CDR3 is CASSAGGNSNQPQHF. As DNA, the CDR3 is TGTGCCAGCAGCGCAGGGGGTAATAGCAATCAGCCCCAGCATTTT.

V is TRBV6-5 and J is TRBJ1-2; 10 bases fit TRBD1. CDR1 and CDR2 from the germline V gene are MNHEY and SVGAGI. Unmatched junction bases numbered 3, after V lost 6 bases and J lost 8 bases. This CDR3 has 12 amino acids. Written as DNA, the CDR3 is TGTGCCAGCAGGCGGACAGGGGGAGGCTACACCTTC. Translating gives CASRRTGGGYTF.

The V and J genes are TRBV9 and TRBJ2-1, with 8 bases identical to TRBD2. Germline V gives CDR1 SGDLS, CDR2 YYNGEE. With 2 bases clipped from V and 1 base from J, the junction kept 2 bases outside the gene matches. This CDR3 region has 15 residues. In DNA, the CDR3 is TGTGCCAGCAGCGTCATAGCGGGGTCCTACAATGAGCAGTTCTTC. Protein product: CASSVIAGSYNEQFF. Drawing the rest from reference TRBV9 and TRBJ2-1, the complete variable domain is DSGVTQTPKHLITATGQRVTLRCSPRSGDLSVYWYQQSLDQGLQFLIQYYNGEERAKGNILERFSAQQFPDLHSELNLSSLELGDSALYFCASSVIAGSYNEQFFGPGTRLTVL.

CDR3 DNA: TGTGCCAGCAGTGCGGGGGTAGGAGAGACCCAGTACTTC. As protein: CASSAGVGETQYF. The chain carries TRBV28 and TRBJ2-5, with 7 positions matching TRBD2. The CDR3 spans 13 residues. Germline assignment: CDR1 MDHEN and CDR2 SYDVKM. V trimming: 5 bases; J trimming: 4 bases; junction bases outside the gene matches: 4.

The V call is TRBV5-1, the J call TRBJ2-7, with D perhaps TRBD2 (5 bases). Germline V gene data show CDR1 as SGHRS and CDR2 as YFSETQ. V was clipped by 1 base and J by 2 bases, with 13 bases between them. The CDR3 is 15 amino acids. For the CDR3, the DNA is TGCGCCAGCAGCTTGAGTTCACGGGGAACCTACGAGCAGTACTTC. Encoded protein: CASSLSSRGTYEQYF. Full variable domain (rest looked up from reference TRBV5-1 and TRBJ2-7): KAGVTQTPRYLIKTRGQQVTLSCSPISGHRSVSWYQQTPGQGLQFLFEYFSETQRNKGNFPGRFSGRQFSNSRSEMNVSTLELGDSALYLCASSLSSRGTYEQYFGPGTRLTVT.

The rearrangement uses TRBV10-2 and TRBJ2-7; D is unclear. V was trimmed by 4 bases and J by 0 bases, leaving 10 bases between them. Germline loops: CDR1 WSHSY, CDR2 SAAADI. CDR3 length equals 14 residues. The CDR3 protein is CASSGDESSYEQYF. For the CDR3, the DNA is TGCGCCAGCAGTGGAGATGAAAGCTCCTACGAGCAGTACTTC.

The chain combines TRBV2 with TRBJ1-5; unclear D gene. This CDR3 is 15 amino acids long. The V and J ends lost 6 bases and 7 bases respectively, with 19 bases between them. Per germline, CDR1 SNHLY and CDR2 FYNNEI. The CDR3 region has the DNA TGTGCCAGCAGGTCAGGCCCAGCCCCGGTCCAGCCCCAGCATTTT. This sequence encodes CASRSGPAPVQPQHF.

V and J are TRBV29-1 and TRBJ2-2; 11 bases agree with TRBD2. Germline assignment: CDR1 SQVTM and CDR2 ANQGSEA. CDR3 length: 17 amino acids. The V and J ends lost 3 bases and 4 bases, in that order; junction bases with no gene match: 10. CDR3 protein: CSVEVYSGRAATGELFF. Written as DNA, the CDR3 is TGCAGCGTTGAGGTGTATAGCGGGAGGGCCGCCACCGGGGAGCTGTTTTTT.

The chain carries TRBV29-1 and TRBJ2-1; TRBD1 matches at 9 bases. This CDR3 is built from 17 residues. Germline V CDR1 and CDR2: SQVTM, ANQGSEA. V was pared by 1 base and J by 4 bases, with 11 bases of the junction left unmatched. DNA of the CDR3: TGCAGCGTTGAAGGGACAGGGGAAACCGGGAGGTACAATGAGCAGTTCTTC. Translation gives CSVEGTGETGRYNEQFF.

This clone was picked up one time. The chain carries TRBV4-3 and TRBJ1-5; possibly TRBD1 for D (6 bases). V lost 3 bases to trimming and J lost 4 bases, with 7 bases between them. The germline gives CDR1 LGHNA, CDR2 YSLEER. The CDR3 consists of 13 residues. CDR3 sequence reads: CASSQDRNQPQHF. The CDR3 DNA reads TGCGCCAGCAGCCAGGACAGAAATCAGCCCCAGCATTTT.

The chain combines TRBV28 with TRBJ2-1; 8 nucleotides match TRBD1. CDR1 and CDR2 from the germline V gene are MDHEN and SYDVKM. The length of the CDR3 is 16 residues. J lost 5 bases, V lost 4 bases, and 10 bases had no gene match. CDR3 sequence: CASSSNDRGRDNEQFF. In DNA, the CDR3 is TGTGCCAGCAGTTCAAACGACAGGGGAAGGGACAATGAGCAGTTCTTC.

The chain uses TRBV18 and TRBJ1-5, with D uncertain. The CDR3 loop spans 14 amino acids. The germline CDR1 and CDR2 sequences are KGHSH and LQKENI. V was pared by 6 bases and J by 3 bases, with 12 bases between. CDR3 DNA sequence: TGTGCCAGCTCCCACGGATACTACAATCAGCCCCAGCATTTT. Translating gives CASSHGYYNQPQHF.

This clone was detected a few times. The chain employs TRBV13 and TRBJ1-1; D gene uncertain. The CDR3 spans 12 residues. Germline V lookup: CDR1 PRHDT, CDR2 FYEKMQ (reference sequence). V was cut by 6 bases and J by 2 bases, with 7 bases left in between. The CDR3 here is CASRTTNTEAFF. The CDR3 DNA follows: TGTGCCAGCAGAACTACCAACACTGAAGCTTTCTTT.

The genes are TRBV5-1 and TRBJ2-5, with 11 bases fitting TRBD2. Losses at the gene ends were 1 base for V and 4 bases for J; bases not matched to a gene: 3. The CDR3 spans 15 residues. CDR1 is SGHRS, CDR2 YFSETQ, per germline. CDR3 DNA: TGCGCCAGCAGCTTGCTAGCGGGGGGAGGAGAGACCCAGTACTTC. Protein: CASSLLAGGGETQYF.

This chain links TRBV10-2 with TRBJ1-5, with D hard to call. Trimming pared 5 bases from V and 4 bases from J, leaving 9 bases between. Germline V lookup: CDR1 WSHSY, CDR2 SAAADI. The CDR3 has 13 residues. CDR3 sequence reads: CASSPGWNQPQHF. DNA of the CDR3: TGCGCCAGCAGTCCGGGGTGGAATCAGCCCCAGCATTTT.

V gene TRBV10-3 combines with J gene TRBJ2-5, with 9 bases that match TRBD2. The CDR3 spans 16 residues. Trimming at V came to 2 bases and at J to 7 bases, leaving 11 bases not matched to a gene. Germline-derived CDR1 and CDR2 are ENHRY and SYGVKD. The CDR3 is CAISEDGSGSSGTQYF. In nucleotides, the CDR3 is TGTGCCATCAGTGAGGATGGTAGCGGGAGTTCCGGGACCCAGTACTTC.

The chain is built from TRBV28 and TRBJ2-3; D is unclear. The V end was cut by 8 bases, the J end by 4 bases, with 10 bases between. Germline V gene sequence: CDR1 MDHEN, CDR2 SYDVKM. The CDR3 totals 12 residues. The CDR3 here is CASFRLADTQYF. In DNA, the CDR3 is TGTGCCAGCTTCCGGTTGGCAGATACGCAGTATTTT.

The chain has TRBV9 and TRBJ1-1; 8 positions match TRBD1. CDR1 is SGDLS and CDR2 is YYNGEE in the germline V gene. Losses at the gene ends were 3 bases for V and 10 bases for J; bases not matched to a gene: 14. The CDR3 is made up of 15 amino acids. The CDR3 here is CASSAGTGGGIGAFF. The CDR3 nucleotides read TGTGCCAGCAGCGCAGGGACAGGTGGGGGGATTGGAGCTTTCTTT.

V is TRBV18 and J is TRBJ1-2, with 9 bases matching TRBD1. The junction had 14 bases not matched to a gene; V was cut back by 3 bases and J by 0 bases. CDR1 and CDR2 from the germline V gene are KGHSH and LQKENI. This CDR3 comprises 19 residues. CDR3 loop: CASSPVTGTGYGANYGYTF. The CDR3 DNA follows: TGTGCCAGCTCACCCGTAACCGGGACAGGGTACGGAGCTAACTATGGCTACACCTTC.

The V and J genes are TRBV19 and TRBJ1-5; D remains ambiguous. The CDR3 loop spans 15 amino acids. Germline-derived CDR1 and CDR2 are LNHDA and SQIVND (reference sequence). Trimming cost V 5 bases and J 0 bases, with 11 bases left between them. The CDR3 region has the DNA TGTGCCAGTAGTCCGGGAACAAATAGCAATCAGCCCCAGCATTTT. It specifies CASSPGTNSNQPQHF.

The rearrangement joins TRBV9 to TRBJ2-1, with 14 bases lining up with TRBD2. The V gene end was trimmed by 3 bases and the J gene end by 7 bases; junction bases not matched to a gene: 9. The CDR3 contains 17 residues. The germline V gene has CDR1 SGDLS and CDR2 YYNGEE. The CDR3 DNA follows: TGTGCCAGCAGCGGAAGCGGGACTAGCGGGAGTCAAAATGAGCAGTTCTTC. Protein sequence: CASSGSGTSGSQNEQFF. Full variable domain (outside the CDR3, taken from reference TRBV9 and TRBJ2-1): DSGVTQTPKHLITATGQRVTLRCSPRSGDLSVYWYQQSLDQGLQFLIQYYNGEERAKGNILERFSAQQFPDLHSELNLSSLELGDSALYFCASSGSGTSGSQNEQFFGPGTRLTVL.

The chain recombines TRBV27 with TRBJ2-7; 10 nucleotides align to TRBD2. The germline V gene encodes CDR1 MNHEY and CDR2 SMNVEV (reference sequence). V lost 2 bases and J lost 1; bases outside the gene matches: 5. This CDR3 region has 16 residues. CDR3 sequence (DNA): TGTGCCAGCAGTTTAGATAGCGGGGGGATATCCTACGAGCAGTACTTC. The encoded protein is CASSLDSGGISYEQYF.

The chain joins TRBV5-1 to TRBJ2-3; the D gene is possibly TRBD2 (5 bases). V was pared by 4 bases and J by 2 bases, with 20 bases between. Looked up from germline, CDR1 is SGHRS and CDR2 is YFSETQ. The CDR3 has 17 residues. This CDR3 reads CASSGLAKFPNTDTQYF. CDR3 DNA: TGCGCCAGCAGCGGATTAGCGAAGTTTCCCAACACAGATACGCAGTATTTT. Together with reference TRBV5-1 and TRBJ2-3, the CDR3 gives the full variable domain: KAGVTQTPRYLIKTRGQQVTLSCSPISGHRSVSWYQQTPGQGLQFLFEYFSETQRNKGNFPGRFSGRQFSNSRSEMNVSTLELGDSALYLCASSGLAKFPNTDTQYFGPGTRLTVL.

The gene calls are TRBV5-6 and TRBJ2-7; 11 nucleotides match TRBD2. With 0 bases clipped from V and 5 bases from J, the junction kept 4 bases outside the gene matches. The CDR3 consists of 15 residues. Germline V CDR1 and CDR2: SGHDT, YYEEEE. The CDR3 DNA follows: TGTGCCAGCAGCTTGGTAGCGGGAGGGCTACACGAGCAGTACTTC. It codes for CASSLVAGGLHEQYF.